This T cell receptor beta chain comes out of a study of CD8 T cells in ankylosing spondylitis. The study, taken as a whole, reports: Made up of eight or nine highly homologous variants, a TCR beta motif appeared characteristic of ankylosing spondylitis blood. Disease-associated clones were CD8+ and fairly uncommon in peripheral blood.

J was trimmed by 5 bases and V by 3 bases; bases with no gene match: 14. Germline V lookup: CDR1 LNHDA, CDR2 SQIVND (reference sequence). This CDR3 contains 17 residues. TCR beta libraries were made by quantitative 5'-RACE with molecular barcodes. TCRdb fed the 5' RACE reads into MiXCR, producing one record per CDR3 protein. This table has just under 550,000 distinct CDR3 sequences, about 12% appearing once. This clonotype was found a few times. Its target is unknown. The V gene is TRBV19, the J gene TRBJ2-5, with 8 bases matching TRBD2. This clonotype originated in a male donor with ankylosing spondylitis. What was sequenced was blood, either unsorted or a sorted T cell fraction (not recorded which). Written as DNA, the CDR3 is TGTGCCAGTAGTATCGGGGGGGGACGACAGGTCCAGGAGACCCAGTACTTC. Translation: CASSIGGGRQVQETQYF.